The T cell receptor beta chain under discussion was sequenced for a study of cytomegalovirus exposure and HLA in healthy donors. V lost 0 bases, J lost 0 bases, and 14 bases lay in between. Germline V lookup: CDR1 LNHDA, CDR2 SQIVND (reference sequence). The CDR3 is 17 amino acids. On this clone: Antigen specificity is unknown.

With 60 Vbeta and 13 Jbeta primers, the PCR was carried out. Sequencing used immunoSEQ multiplex PCR; TCRdb keeps in-frame clones, though not all of them. The sample has over 150,000 clones; approximately 70% are singletons. Study-wide points: In an earlier analysis, in roughly 600 donors, most V segments appeared productive either ~87% or ~30% of the time. It was confirmed in vitro that three of the CMV-associated chains were specific for CMV antigens. The authors assumed roughly uniform sequencing depth across donors for presence/absence analyses.

The TCR originated in a woman aged 18-35 years in good health and CMV-seropositive. The specimen was PBMCs. The chain is built from TRBV19 and TRBJ1-2; D is undetermined. The CDR3 protein is CASSIEARPNTNYGYTF. CDR3 in DNA: TGTGCCAGTAGTATAGAGGCCAGGCCGAACACTAACTATGGCTACACCTTC.